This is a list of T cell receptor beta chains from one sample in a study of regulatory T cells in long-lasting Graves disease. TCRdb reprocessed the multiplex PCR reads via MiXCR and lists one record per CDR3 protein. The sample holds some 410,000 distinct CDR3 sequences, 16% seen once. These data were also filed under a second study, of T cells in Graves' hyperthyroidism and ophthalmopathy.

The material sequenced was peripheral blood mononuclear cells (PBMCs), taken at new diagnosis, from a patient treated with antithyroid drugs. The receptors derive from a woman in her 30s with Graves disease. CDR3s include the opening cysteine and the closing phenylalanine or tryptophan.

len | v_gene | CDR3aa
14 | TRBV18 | CTSSSGQGTDTQYF
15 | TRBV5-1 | CASSLDRVNSQPQHF
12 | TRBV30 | CAWGRLNNEQFF
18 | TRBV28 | CASSHRLAGGPGSYEQYF
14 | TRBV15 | CATSRDTGWETQYF
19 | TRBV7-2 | CASSTLPTSYRESTDTQYF
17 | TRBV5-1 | CASTLETSDPSPYEQYF
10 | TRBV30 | CAWKSVRYTF
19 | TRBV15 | CATRETLAGYPLNSYEQYF
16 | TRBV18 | CASSPGQGVAWYGYTF
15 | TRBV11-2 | CASSPRVIISYEQYF
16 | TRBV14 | CASSRLGTSEQETQYF
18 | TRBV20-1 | CSATAVWRSGPGANVLTF
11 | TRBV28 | CASKMNTEAFF
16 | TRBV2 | CASPKPRGPTPLGYTF
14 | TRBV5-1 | CASSPGTAGKSANF
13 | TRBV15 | CATSDRANQPQHF
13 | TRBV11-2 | CASSMAGPYEQYF
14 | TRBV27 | CASSPYTQNTEAFF
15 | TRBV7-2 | CASSQAGTGFQPQHF
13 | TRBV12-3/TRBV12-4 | CASSLADDNEQFF
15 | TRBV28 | CASSRPGLAAWEQYF
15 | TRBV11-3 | CASSRGTSGMDTQYF
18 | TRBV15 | CATSRDHLSRKTYNEQFF
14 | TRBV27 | CASSYRGPNQPQHF
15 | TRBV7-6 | CASSLGFGQNYGYTF
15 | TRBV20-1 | CSARVAGQGLNEQFF
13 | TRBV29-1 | CSAGTSGFYEQYF
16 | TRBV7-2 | CASSAQGARDQETQYF
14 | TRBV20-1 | CSARVDRDWGEQYF
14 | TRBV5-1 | CASSFQTGFPEQYF
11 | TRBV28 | CASTYTGELFF
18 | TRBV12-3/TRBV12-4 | CASSLARGWSVGGSEQFF
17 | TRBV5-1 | CASSLMTGSTSTDTQYF
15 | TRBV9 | CASSARGLAGPEQFF
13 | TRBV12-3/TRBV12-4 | CASKKQENTEAFF
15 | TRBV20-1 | CSASSGRAFMDTQYF